A single sample is the source of the 10 T cell receptor beta chains below, sequenced in a study of patients and donors after allogeneic stem cell transplantation. MiXCR, applied by TCRdb to the RT-PCR reads, yields one record per CDR3 protein. The sample includes about a million distinct CDR3 sequences, over 15% of them seen just once. Sequencing used blood, either unsorted or a sorted T cell fraction (not recorded which). These TCRs come from a human donor who was either an allogeneic HSCT recipient or a stem cell or donor lymphocyte infusion donor (not recorded which). It is not recorded whose cells these are; they may come from a transplant donor.

This clonotype was observed a few times. The CDR3 loop reads CASSLGWDEKLFF. The CDR3 nucleotides read TGCGCCAGCAGCTTGGGCTGGGATGAAAAACTGTTTTTT. This sequence joins TRBV5-1 and TRBJ1-4, with D unclear. V gave up 0 bases and J gave up 6 bases, with 6 bases separating them. Germline V gene data show CDR1 as SGHRS and CDR2 as YFSETQ. The CDR3 has 13 amino acids.

The sample holds a few counts of this clonotype. The genes are TRBV27 and TRBJ2-3, with 7 bases identical to TRBD1. J was trimmed by 0 bases and V by 3 bases; bases with no gene match: 12. The germline CDR1 and CDR2 sequences are MNHEY and SMNVEV (reference sequence). CDR3 length equals 18 residues. The chain's CDR3 is CASSFLPGQESSTDTQYF. CDR3 DNA: TGTGCCAGCAGTTTTCTCCCCGGACAGGAATCTAGCACAGATACGCAGTATTTT.

This clonotype was seen a few times. V gene TRBV5-1 combines with J gene TRBJ1-1, with 9 bases aligning to TRBD1. The ends lost 3 bases at V and 5 bases at J; junction bases unmatched: 8. The CDR3 runs 15 residues. CDR1 SGHRS and CDR2 YFSETQ come from the germline V gene. Here the CDR3 DNA reads TGCGCCAGCAGCTCACAACAGGGGGCGAGGACTGAAGCTTTCTTT. It translates to CASSSQQGARTEAFF.

This clonotype was seen a few times. The J gene is TRBJ2-3, the V gene TRBV11-2, with D unresolved. The CDR3 spans 15 residues. V was shortened by 4 bases and J by 4 bases, with 15 bases between the two germline ends. Germline assignment: CDR1 SGHAT and CDR2 FQNNGV. The CDR3 loop reads CASSSLASWADTQYF. CDR3 sequence (DNA): TGTGCCAGCAGCTCCTTAGCAAGCTGGGCAGATACGCAGTATTTT.

This clonotype was found a few times. The chain uses TRBV10-3 and TRBJ2-1, with a possible D match to TRBD1 (6 bases). CDR1 is ENHRY and CDR2 is SYGVKD in the germline V gene. The V end was cut by 6 bases, the J end by 3 bases, with 15 bases between. The CDR3 extends over 15 amino acids. The CDR3 nucleotides are TGTGCCATCAGCGACAGGACTGATTTCTACAATGAGCAGTTCTTC. Translation gives CAISDRTDFYNEQFF.

The gene calls are TRBV9 and TRBJ1-1; 12 bases are a match to TRBD1. The germline gives CDR1 SGDLS, CDR2 YYNGEE. V lost 3 bases, J lost 5 bases, and 8 bases stayed unmatched. The CDR3 has 16 amino acids. The CDR3 region is CASSAGTGGSKTEAFF. In nucleotides, the CDR3 is TGTGCCAGCAGCGCCGGGACAGGGGGCTCGAAGACTGAAGCTTTCTTT. The complete variable domain, with remaining parts taken from reference TRBV9 and TRBJ1-1, reads DSGVTQTPKHLITATGQRVTLRCSPRSGDLSVYWYQQSLDQGLQFLIQYYNGEERAKGNILERFSAQQFPDLHSELNLSSLELGDSALYFCASSAGTGGSKTEAFFGQGTRLTVV.

This clonotype occurred a few times. The V call is TRBV9, the J call TRBJ2-3; D gene ambiguous. Germline V CDR1 and CDR2: SGDLS, YYNGEE. This CDR3 is 15 amino acids long. Trimming removed 3 bases from V and 11 bases from J, with 22 bases in between. The CDR3 bases are TGTGCCAGCAGCGCACCCCACAAGAGGACGTGGGAGCAGTATTTT. This gives the protein CASSAPHKRTWEQYF.

This clonotype occurred a few times. This chain joins TRBV5-1 and TRBJ2-3, with D unclear. The CDR3 has 14 amino acids. V was clipped by 1 base and J by 2 bases, with 8 bases between them. Looked up from germline, CDR1 is SGHRS and CDR2 is YFSETQ. CDR3 region: CASSLSDITDTQYF. CDR3 DNA: TGCGCCAGCAGCTTGTCAGACATCACAGATACGCAGTATTTT.

This clonotype was picked up many times. The chain carries TRBV4-2 and TRBJ2-1; the D is unclear. The germline CDR1 and CDR2 sequences are LGHNA and YNFKEQ. This CDR3 spans 13 amino acids. Deletions cut 4 bases from V and 3 bases from J, with 7 bases between. The CDR3 sequence: CASSPDDYNEQFF. CDR3 coding DNA: TGTGCCAGCAGCCCCGACGACTACAATGAGCAGTTCTTC.

This clonotype appeared a few times. The CDR3 spells CSARATRGRINTEAFF. For the CDR3, the DNA is TGCAGTGCTAGGGCCACCCGGGGGCGCATCAACACTGAAGCTTTCTTT. V gene TRBV20-1 combines with J gene TRBJ1-1, with D perhaps TRBD1 (6 bases). The CDR3 extends over 16 amino acids. The V end lost 3 bases, the J end lost 2 bases, and 19 bases lay between the germline ends. The germline V gene encodes CDR1 DFQATT and CDR2 SNEGSKA (reference sequence).